The 15 T cell receptor beta chains listed next were all sequenced from one sample in a study of CD8+ T cells in alopecia areata. RNA extraction was followed by reverse transcription into cDNA, which acted as the sequencing template. Sequencing used immunoSEQ multiplex PCR; TCRdb keeps in-frame clones, though not all of them. Recorded here are around 100,000 clones, none singletons. Specimen: lesional skin. These receptors were taken from a C3H/HeJ mouse with alopecia areata. The MHC haplotype recorded for the strain is H2-k.

A remark on this clone: Mouse names are used for the genes. The observed sequence ends 4 residues before the CDR3 terminus, with the missing tail filled in from the germline J gene. The rearrangement uses TRBV1 and TRBJ1-4; 11 bases map to TRBD1. This CDR3 region has 16 residues. J gave up 5 bases and V 4 bases, and 6 bases lay outside the gene matches. Germline loops: CDR1 NSQYPW, CDR2 LRSPGD (reference sequence). CDR3 residues: CTCSGRDRGKNERLFF. CDR3 bases read: TGCACCTGCAGTGGCCGGGACAGGGGGAAAAACGAA.

A note on this clone: The gene names given are mouse names. Read coverage stops 4 residues before the CDR3 terminus; the germline J gene supplies the remainder. The V call is TRBV19, the J call TRBJ2-1; TRBD1 aligns across 8 bases. V gave up 3 bases and J gave up 5 bases; unmatched junction bases: 4. The CDR3 extends over 14 amino acids. From germline, CDR1 is FNHDT and CDR2 SITEND (reference sequence). Incomplete CDR3 DNA: TGTGCCAGCAGTACGACAGGGGTTGATGCT. Residues: CASSTTGVDA. Given in full, the CDR3 is CASSTTGVDAEQFF.

Comment on this clone: The gene symbols are mouse symbols. Read sequence stops 4 residues before the CDR3 end, and the germline J gene provides the missing end. V and J are TRBV13-1 and TRBJ1-1; TRBD1 matches 8 bases. Trimming cost V 1 base and J 3 bases; bases outside gene matches: 5. Germline V gives CDR1 NSHNY, CDR2 SYGAGN. This CDR3 contains 15 residues. CDR3 bases read: TGTGCCAGCAGTGATCCAGGGGGCAGGGACACA. This encodes CASSDPGGRDT. The entire CDR3 protein is CASSDPGGRDTEVFF.

As concerns this clone: Any gene name here is a mouse gene name. The sequence runs out 4 residues before the end of the CDR3; the remainder is reconstructed from the germline J gene. The chain uses TRBV13-2 and TRBJ2-1; 7 bases are shared with TRBD1. Trimming removed 0 bases from V and 0 bases from J; junction bases left unmatched: 3. CDR1 is NNHNN, CDR2 SYGAGS, per germline (reference sequence). The CDR3 length is 16 residues. CDR3 DNA, as far as it was read: TGTGCCAGCGGTGATGGCAGGGGGTATAACTATGCT. This gives the protein CASGDGRGYNYA. The whole CDR3 reads CASGDGRGYNYAEQFF.

This clone has more than one count but fewer than ten. Mouse gene names apply. The read stops 4 residues short of the end of the CDR3; the missing end is completed from the germline J gene. The chain joins TRBV1 to TRBJ1-1; weak D call: TRBD1 (6 bases). There are 15 residues in the CDR3. Germline V gene data show CDR1 as NSQYPW and CDR2 as LRSPGD (reference sequence). CDR3 sequence: CTCSADRGGAGEVFF. The CDR3 DNA, read in part, is TGCACCTGCAGTGCAGATCGAGGGGGGGCGGGA. The whole variable domain, remainder taken from reference TRBV1 and TRBJ1-1, is VTLLEQNPRWRLVPRGQAVNLRCILKNSQYPWMSWYQQDLQKQLQWLFTLRSPGDKEVKSLPGADYLATRVTDTELRLQVANMSQGRTLYCTCSADRGGAGEVFFGKGTRLTVV.

Concerning this clone itself: At residue 10, the translated DNA and the protein in TCRdb do not agree; the protein given here is derived from the DNA. Gene names and germline match the mouse. Read data end 3 residues before the CDR3 end; the end is taken from the germline J gene. Other DNA variants within this sample encode the same CDR3. The V and J genes are TRBV19 and TRBJ1-3, with TRBD1 matching over 7 bases. The CDR3 has 13 amino acids. In germline, CDR1 is FNHDT, CDR2 SITEND (reference sequence). V gave up 2 bases and J gave up 7 bases; unmatched junction bases: 3. The DNA read from the CDR3 is TGTGCCAGCAGTATCGGGACAGACAATACG. Translating gives CASSIGTDNT. The entire CDR3 sequence reads CASSIGTDNTLYF.

This clone was seen a few times. Here the gene names and germline are mouse. The read finishes 4 residues shy of the CDR3 end, and the germline J gene is used to complete it. The V gene is TRBV13-3, the J gene TRBJ1-1; 8 bases match TRBD1. Germline V gives CDR1 NNHDY, CDR2 SYVADS. The CDR3 runs 12 residues. CDR3 in amino acids: CASRGQATEVFF. CDR3 bases read: TGTGCCAGCAGGGGACAGGCGACA.

Concerning this clone itself: Germline and genes: mouse. CDR3 sequence reads: CASSDTLGGGQNTLYF. The CDR3 DNA, read in part, is TGTGCCAGCAGTGATACGTTGGGGGGCGGGCAAAAC. The chain combines TRBV13-3 with TRBJ2-4, with a weak D call TRBD2 (7 bases). The CDR3 extends 4 residues past the end of the read, so its final part is completed from the germline J gene. The germline V gene encodes CDR1 NNHDY and CDR2 SYVADS. V was clipped by 1 base and J by 3 bases, with 15 bases between them. The CDR3 is 16 residues long.

For this clone: The genes are named according to mouse. The read gets to within 4 residues of the CDR3 end, and the germline J gene fills in the rest. This chain connects TRBV19 to TRBJ1-1, with a tentative D call TRBD1 (6 bases). CDR3 size: 12 residues. CDR1 is FNHDT and CDR2 is SITEND in the germline V gene (reference sequence). This chain's CDR3 is CASGYREAEVFF. The part of the CDR3 DNA that was read is TGTGCCAGCGGATACAGGGAGGCA.

In its sample, this clone was seen many times. The germline and genes are mouse ones. The read finishes 4 residues shy of the CDR3 end, and the germline J gene is used to complete it. V and J are TRBV13-3 and TRBJ2-5, with D possibly being TRBD1 (6 bases). CDR3 size: 14 residues. CDR1 is NNHDY, CDR2 SYVADS, per germline. Deletions cut 3 bases from V and 3 bases from J, with 11 bases between. The chain's CDR3 is CASSAAGQQDTQYF. CDR3 DNA (partial): TGTGCCAGCAGTGCCGCGGGACAACAAGAC. The complete variable domain, with remaining parts taken from reference TRBV13-3 and TRBJ2-5, reads EAAVTQSPRSKVAVTGGKVTLSCHQTNNHDYMYWYRQDTGHGLRLIHYSYVADSTEKGDIPDGYKASRPSQENFSLILELASLSQTAVYFCASSAAGQQDTQYFGPGTRLLVL.

This clone was observed a handful of times. Gene names and germline refer to mouse. Sequencing ends 4 residues short of the CDR3 end; the germline J gene provides the rest. This chain links TRBV13-1 with TRBJ2-1, with TRBD1 matching 9 bases. The CDR3 has 15 residues. Germline CDR1 and CDR2: NSHNY and SYGAGN. V was pared by 0 bases and J by 6 bases, with 4 bases of the junction left unmatched. The part of the CDR3 DNA that was read is TGTGCCAGCAGTGATGTTGGGACAGGGTTTGCT. Amino acid sequence: CASSDVGTGFA. The entire CDR3 protein is CASSDVGTGFAEQFF.

In this sample, this clone turned up a few times. All gene names here are mouse names. Read data end 4 residues before the CDR3 end; the end is taken from the germline J gene. The chain couples TRBV12-2 to TRBJ1-4, with TRBD1 matching 9 bases. Looked up from germline, CDR1 is SGHLS and CDR2 is HYDKME. CDR3 length: 15 amino acids. The CDR3: CASSLGDRDGERLFF. The covered CDR3 bases are TGTGCCAGCTCTCTCGGGGACAGGGACGGCGAA.

This clone was seen a handful of times. All gene names here are mouse names. With the read ending 4 residues before the CDR3 end, the germline J gene is used to fill in that end. The chain has TRBV13-3 and TRBJ2-7; the D is unclear. CDR1 is NNHDY, CDR2 SYVADS, per germline. The CDR3 loop spans 12 amino acids. The CDR3 sequence is CASSDGQNEQYF. CDR3 DNA, as far as it was read: TGTGCCAGCAGTGATGGCCAGAAT.

This clone was observed a handful of times. Gene names are the mouse ones. Read coverage stops 4 residues before the CDR3 terminus; the germline J gene supplies the remainder. The J gene is TRBJ2-4, the V gene TRBV13-3; D uncertain. V was cut by 5 bases and J by 0 bases, with 7 bases left in between. Germline CDR1 NNHDY, CDR2 SYVADS. This CDR3 region has 13 residues. CDR3 in amino acids: CASSPGSQNTLYF. Incomplete CDR3 DNA: TGTGCCAGCAGCCCTGGCAGTCAAAAC. Variable domain in full (rest from reference TRBV13-3 and TRBJ2-4): EAAVTQSPRSKVAVTGGKVTLSCHQTNNHDYMYWYRQDTGHGLRLIHYSYVADSTEKGDIPDGYKASRPSQENFSLILELASLSQTAVYFCASSPGSQNTLYFGAGTRLSVL.

Of note for this clone: Gene names are mouse gene names. The read gets to within 4 residues of the CDR3 end, and the germline J gene fills in the rest. This CDR3 is also generated by other DNA sequences in the sample. The chain uses TRBV13-3 and TRBJ2-1, with 8 nucleotides matching TRBD2. V shed 1 base and J 4 bases; nucleotides not matched to a gene: 4. CDR3 length: 15 amino acids. Germline loops: CDR1 NNHDY, CDR2 SYVADS. CDR3: CASSDRGGAYAEQFF. CDR3 DNA, as far as it was read: TGTGCCAGCAGTGATAGGGGGGGCGCTTATGCT.